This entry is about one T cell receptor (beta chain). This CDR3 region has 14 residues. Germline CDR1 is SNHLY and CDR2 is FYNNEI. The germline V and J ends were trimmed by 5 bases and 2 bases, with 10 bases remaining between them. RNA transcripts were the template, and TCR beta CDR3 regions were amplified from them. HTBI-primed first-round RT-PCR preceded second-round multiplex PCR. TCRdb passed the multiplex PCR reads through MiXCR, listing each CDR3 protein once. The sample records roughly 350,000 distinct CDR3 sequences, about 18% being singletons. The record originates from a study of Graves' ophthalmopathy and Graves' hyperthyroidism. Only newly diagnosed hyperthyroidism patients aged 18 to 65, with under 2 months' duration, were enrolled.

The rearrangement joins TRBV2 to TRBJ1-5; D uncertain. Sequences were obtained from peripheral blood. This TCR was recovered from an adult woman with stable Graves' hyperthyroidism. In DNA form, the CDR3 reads TGTGCCAGCAGTTCCCAGAGTGGCAATCAGCCCCAGCATTTT. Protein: CASSSQSGNQPQHF.